The following is a TCR beta chain sequence with its context. This record belongs to a study of blood T cell repertoires in COVID-19. The data were produced by immunoSEQ multiplex PCR, yet TCRdb's version contains in-frame clones alone and is incomplete. The data hold about 200,000 clones, with 86% observed a single time. This CDR3 has 14 residues. With 4 bases clipped from V and 3 bases from J, the junction kept 6 bases outside the gene matches. Germline V gene sequence: CDR1 SGHRS, CDR2 YFSETQ. The source material was peripheral blood. This sequence was found in a woman between 65 and 79 years old with acute or convalescent COVID-19. The chain uses TRBV5-1 and TRBJ2-5, with 7 bases matching TRBD1. The chain's CDR3 is CASSPLGTEETQYF. CDR3 nucleotides: TGCGCCAGCAGCCCCCTAGGGACAGAAGAGACCCAGTACTTC.